The T cell receptor beta chain described here comes from a study of cytomegalovirus exposure and HLA in healthy donors. The CDR3 is 12 amino acids. V dropped 5 bases and J dropped 11 bases, with 15 bases sitting between them. Germline lookup yields CDR1 PRHDT and CDR2 FYEKMQ (reference sequence). PCR was performed using 60 Vbeta and 13 Jbeta primers. The repertoire was sequenced with immunoSEQ multiplex PCR; TCRdb's copy has only in-frame clones and lacks some. The sample holds some 220,000 clones, approximately 81% seen once. The sequencing input was PBMCs. The chain couples TRBV13 to TRBJ1-2; no clear D. The source of this sequence is a girl aged 2 to 9 in good health and CMV-seronegative. The CDR3 loop is CASSNGGLSYTF. The CDR3 bases are TGTGCCAGCAGCAACGGCGGTTTGAGTTACACCTTC.